These 17 T cell receptor beta chains were sequenced from one sample in a study of cytomegalovirus exposure and HLA in healthy donors. PCR involved 60 Vbeta and 13 Jbeta primers. Sequencing was performed with immunoSEQ multiplex PCR; in TCRdb, only in-frame clones are kept and a portion is missing. The sample includes roughly 120,000 clones, over 65% seen only once; the top ten take roughly 0.9%. Material: PBMCs. The receptors were sampled from a woman aged 25 to 45 in good health and CMV-seronegative.

This chain links TRBV11-2 with TRBJ1-2; D is ambiguous. Trimming took 1 base from V and 8 from J, leaving 11 bases between them. This CDR3 has 13 amino acids. From germline, CDR1 is SGHAT and CDR2 FQNNGV. The CDR3 region has the DNA TGTGCCAGCAGCTTAGTTATAGGGAGGGGCTACACCTTC. Residues: CASSLVIGRGYTF.

The chain joins TRBV19 to TRBJ1-2; possible D gene TRBD1, 5 bases. V gave up 5 bases and J gave up 10 bases, with 20 bases separating them. This CDR3 is 14 amino acids long. Looked up from germline, CDR1 is LNHDA and CDR2 is SQIVND (reference sequence). Here the CDR3 DNA reads TGTGCCAGTAGTCCTACCGAGACAGCCACTGTCTACACCTTC. This codes for CASSPTETATVYTF.

The chain couples TRBV6-6 to TRBJ2-7; a possible D gene is TRBD2 (7 bases). The V gene's germline CDR1 is MNHNY and CDR2 SVGAGI (reference sequence). CDR3 size: 15 residues. The V end was cut by 6 bases, the J end by 12 bases, with 27 bases between. CDR3 coding DNA: TGTGCCAGCAGCACCAGCGGGACACGGGGTTCGGGGTGGTACTTC. Protein sequence: CASSTSGTRGSGWYF.

J is TRBJ2-5 and V is TRBV5-1, with 10 bases matching TRBD2. This CDR3 has 16 amino acids. Germline lookup yields CDR1 SGHRS and CDR2 YFSETQ. Losses at the gene ends were 4 bases for V and 0 bases for J; bases not matched to a gene: 6. The CDR3 sequence: CASSQGLATHQETQYF. In nucleotides, the CDR3 is TGCGCCAGCAGCCAGGGACTAGCGACTCACCAAGAGACCCAGTACTTC.

This clone appeared a few times. The chain carries TRBV11-3 and TRBJ1-1; 8 bases are a match to TRBD1. The CDR3 consists of 16 residues. The germline V gene encodes CDR1 SGHNT and CDR2 YENEEA. The trim removed 2 bases at V and 1 base at J, leaving 6 bases unmatched. CDR3 protein: CASSLNSGTGNTEAFF. The CDR3 DNA sequence: TGTGCCAGCAGCTTAAATTCCGGGACAGGGAACACTGAAGCTTTCTTT.

This clone came up a few times. The chain employs TRBV25-1 and TRBJ2-2; unclear D gene. The V gene's germline CDR1 is MGHDK and CDR2 SYGVNS. The CDR3 length is 11 residues. V shed 6 bases and J shed 5 bases, with 4 bases lying between them. The CDR3 region is CASSPTGELFF. Here the CDR3 DNA reads TGTGCCAGCAGCCCTACCGGGGAGCTGTTTTTT.

CDR3 bases: TGTGCCAGCAGTCGCCTCGGGGGGCCCACTGAAGCTTTCTTT. Amino acid sequence: CASSRLGGPTEAFF. This sequence joins TRBV6-5 and TRBJ1-1; D is possibly TRBD1 (6 bases). The CDR3 totals 14 residues. Trimming pared 5 bases from V and 4 bases from J, leaving 14 bases between. Germline V lookup: CDR1 MNHEY, CDR2 SVGAGI.

The rearrangement uses TRBV7-2 and TRBJ1-1; D is possibly TRBD1 (6 bases). The germline V and J ends were trimmed by 3 bases and 4 bases, with 12 bases remaining between them. Germline V gene sequence: CDR1 SGHTA, CDR2 FQGNSA. This CDR3 is built from 14 residues. CDR3 in amino acids: CASSLGRGSTEAFF. The CDR3 DNA reads TGTGCCAGCAGCTTGGGCAGGGGAAGCACTGAAGCTTTCTTT.

This clone appeared a few times. The CDR3 spells CASSWAVNTEAFF. The CDR3 nucleotides are TGTGCCAGTAGTTGGGCCGTGAACACTGAAGCTTTCTTT. The chain is built from TRBV19 and TRBJ1-1, with D unclear. CDR3 length equals 13 residues. CDR1 and CDR2 from the germline V gene are LNHDA and SQIVND (reference sequence). Trimming took off 5 bases at V and 0 bases at J, with 7 bases between the two ends.

The chain has TRBV4-1 and TRBJ2-7, with D possibly TRBD2 on 6 matching bases. Germline V CDR1 and CDR2: MGHRA, YSYEKL. Trimming shortened V by 3 bases and J by 0 bases, and 9 bases separated the two germline ends. The CDR3 spans 14 residues. The CDR3 loop reads CASSHGGTSYEQYF. The CDR3 coding sequence is TGCGCCAGCAGCCACGGAGGGACCTCCTACGAGCAGTACTTC.

The chain has TRBV6-5 and TRBJ2-7; TRBD1 matches at 9 bases. CDR3 length: 15 amino acids. V lost 8 bases, J lost 1 base, and 9 bases stayed unmatched. CDR1 and CDR2 (germline): MNHEY, SVGAGI. Here the CDR3 reads CASGSRTGASYEQYF. CDR3 in DNA: TGTGCCAGCGGATCCCGGACAGGGGCATCCTACGAGCAGTACTTC.

This chain connects TRBV18 to TRBJ1-3, with D possibly matching TRBD1 (6 bases). Germline V gives CDR1 KGHSH, CDR2 LQKENI. The CDR3 runs 15 residues. Trimming cost V 3 bases and J 4 bases, with 13 bases left between them. The CDR3 sequence is CASSPLKDRGNTIYF. The CDR3 coding sequence is TGTGCCAGCTCACCTTTAAAGGACAGAGGAAACACCATATATTTT.

The V and J genes are TRBV5-1 and TRBJ1-1; 8 bases are a match to TRBD1. V was clipped by 4 bases and J by 1 base; unmatched bases: 12. This CDR3 has 17 residues. The germline gives CDR1 SGHRS, CDR2 YFSETQ. The CDR3, as DNA: TGCGCCAGCAGCCTCCCGGAGTGGACAGGGTCGAACACTGAAGCTTTCTTT. Encoded protein: CASSLPEWTGSNTEAFF.

This clone was found once. This chain uses TRBV6-6 with TRBJ2-2, with 8 bases aligning to TRBD1. Germline trimming cut 6 bases from V and 4 bases from J; bases unmatched to any gene: 4. The germline V gene encodes CDR1 MNHNY and CDR2 SVGAGI (reference sequence). CDR3 size: 14 residues. In DNA form, the CDR3 reads TGTGCCAGCAGGGACAGGGTTGGCACCGGGGAGCTGTTTTTT. It translates to CASRDRVGTGELFF.

This clone appeared a single time. The chain links TRBV6-1 to TRBJ1-5; D call uncertain. Per the germline V gene, CDR1 is MNHNS and CDR2 is SASEGT. V was pared by 5 bases and J by 4 bases, with 12 bases between. The length of the CDR3 is 14 residues. The CDR3 coding sequence is TGTGCCAGCAGTTATGAGGCCGAGAATCAGCCCCAGCATTTT. This encodes CASSYEAENQPQHF.

This chain links TRBV6-5 with TRBJ1-1; D uncertain. Germline V gene lookup returns CDR1 MNHEY and CDR2 SVGAGI. Trimming removed 6 bases at V and 4 bases at J, with 12 bases between. The CDR3 length is 13 residues. This CDR3 reads CASRLLSGTEAFF. The CDR3 coding sequence is TGTGCCAGCAGACTACTCAGCGGCACTGAAGCTTTCTTT.

The chain is built from TRBV19 and TRBJ2-3; D perhaps matches TRBD1 (5 bases). V was trimmed by 5 bases and J by 0 bases, leaving 9 bases between them. Germline V CDR1 and CDR2: LNHDA, SQIVND (reference sequence). The CDR3 runs to 14 residues. CDR3 coding DNA: TGTGCCAGTAGTCGACAGCCTAGCACAGATACGCAGTATTTT. Encoded protein: CASSRQPSTDTQYF.